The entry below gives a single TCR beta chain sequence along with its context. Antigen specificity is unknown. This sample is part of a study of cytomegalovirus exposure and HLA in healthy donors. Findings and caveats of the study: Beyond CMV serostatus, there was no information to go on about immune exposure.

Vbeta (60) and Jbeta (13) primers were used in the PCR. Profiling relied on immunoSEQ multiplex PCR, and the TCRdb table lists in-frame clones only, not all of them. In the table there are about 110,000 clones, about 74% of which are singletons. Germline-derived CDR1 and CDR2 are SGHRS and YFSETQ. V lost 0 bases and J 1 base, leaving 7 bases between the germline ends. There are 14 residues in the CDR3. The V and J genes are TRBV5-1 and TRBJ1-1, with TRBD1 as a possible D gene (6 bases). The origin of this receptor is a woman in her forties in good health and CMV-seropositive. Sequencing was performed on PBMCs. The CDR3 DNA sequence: TGCGCCAGCAGCTTGGACAGGGAGAACACTGAAGCTTTCTTT. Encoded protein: CASSLDRENTEAFF.